Here is one T cell receptor (beta chain) with its context. The data stem from a study of shared clonotypes between healthy human individuals. Overall study: A couple of women and three men aged 18 to 49 made up the donors.

The CDR3 has 14 amino acids. CDR1 and CDR2 (germline): SGDLS, YYNGEE. V was shortened by 4 bases and J by 2 bases, with 13 bases between the two germline ends. Clones were read by immunoSEQ multiplex PCR, and TCRdb kept only the in-frame ones, dropping some. The table includes millions of clones, about 95% detected once. As defined, naive CD8 cells were CD45RO-negative and positively selected for CCR7, with terminally differentiated effector memory CD45RA+ cells excluded. This clonotype was obtained from a man between 18 and 29 years old in good health. This chain links TRBV9 with TRBJ2-7, with no clear D. The source material was naive CD8+ T cells sorted from blood. CDR3 amino acids: CASSPASSTYEQYF. For the CDR3, the DNA is TGTGCCAGCAGCCCGGCCAGTAGCACCTACGAGCAGTACTTC.